This T cell receptor (beta chain) was recovered during a study of shared clonotypes between healthy human individuals (dated by TCRdb to 2020 to 2022). Regarding the complete study: The cohort comprised a couple of women and a few men aged 18 to 49 years. For each donor, three plates each were used for CD4 naive and CD4 memory, two plates were used for CD8 naive, and one plate was used for CD8 memory. The study deeply sequenced blood TCR repertoires of about 5 healthy adults to estimate repertoire size and the extent of clonotype sharing between individuals. To increase sequencing depth and limit assay-specific biases, TCR repertoire library preparation and sequencing were carried out by different laboratories using diverse techniques. Each donor's leukapheresis produced roughly between about 0.8 and 10 billion PBMCs.

CDR1 and CDR2 (SGDLS, YYNGEE) derive from the germline V gene. The junction carries 17 bases between V and J, which are trimmed by 4 bases and 7 bases respectively. The CDR3 holds 14 amino acids from the cysteine to the phenylalanine. Left in the record is the CDR3 DNA by itself, 42 bases read in frame from the first base. What the authors observed across the whole study: Pairwise subsampling led to the expectation that sequencing depth would affect the degree of clonotype sharing among donors. Even with the large sequencing depth, rarefaction of the sorted-subset datasets indicated that sequencing was incomplete. Larger estimated clonotype richness was generally found for naive subsets than for memory subsets. About 5% of naive CD4, around 3.6% of naive CD8, around 2.3% of memory CD4, and 0.35% to 0.5% of memory CD8 clonotypes were shared across a few donors. Because the study included a small number of donors, the genetic and exposure-history diversity represented was limited. Sampling was limited to blood, and TCR repertoires in tissue likely differ from TCR repertoires in blood. Compared with non-shared clonotypes, clonotypes shared by all four sorted-subset donors had higher generation probabilities.

As concerns this clone: Its antigen specificity is not known. Per-base qualities were not stored, and no clone one base away is much larger.

The donors were healthy, HIV-negative adults with no recently reported acute infections or vaccinations. All donors were Caucasian adults living in Nashville, Tennessee, USA. CD4+ T cells were enriched by magnetic negative selection; naive cells were then positively selected on CD45RA, and the negative fraction formed the memory subset. Blood was collected by leukapheresis, and PBMCs were isolated by Ficoll-Histopaque density gradient centrifugation and then cryopreserved in liquid nitrogen vapor phase. Purity and quantity of every magnetically sorted T cell population were checked by analytical flow cytometry. Genomic DNA was isolated from every sorted fraction and measured by UV absorbance on a Nanodrop 2000c. Using the deep immunoSEQ assay, TCR CDR3 regions were amplified from genomic DNA by multiplex PCR. Extracted genomic DNA from each cell subset was spread evenly across all wells of several immunoSEQ 96-well plates, with each plate serving as a replicate. For sorted subsets, roughly 200 ng genomic DNA, equal to approximately 30,000 T cell genomes, was loaded into each replicate PCR. Purified libraries were quantified with a Qubit 3.0 fluorometer, sized on a Bioanalyzer 2100, and re-quantified with the KAPA Library Quantification kit. A separate single-read 150-cycle Illumina NextSeq 550 flow cell was used to sequence each immunoSEQ 96-well plate. Processing in the source paper ran as follows. Because the immunoSEQ output included only junctional sequences and no quality scores, the filtering could not be the same as the filtering used for full-length reads. To assign V/J genes and CDR3, sequences were annotated against IMGT germline references using PyIR, a Python wrapper for IgBLAST v1.9. Reads with weak V/J assignments (E-value above 1e-6), missing CDR3, stop codons, out-of-frame junctions, or ambiguous translated residues were removed. V3J clonotypes were defined by identical inferred V gene, J gene, and CDR3 amino acid sequence. Percentage overlap between repertoires was computed as shared unique clonotypes divided by the size of the smaller repertoire. RTK rarefaction, the Chao1 estimator, and Recon v2.1 estimates of unobserved clonotypes were used to assess repertoire richness. Generation probabilities for all TCRbeta clonotypes obtained by the gDNA method from a handful of donors were computed using OLGA. TCRdb re-hosts the immuneACCESS table, in-frame sequences only. Its copies lack some clones; in the studies checked, an unresolved V gene accounts for under half of them, and the cause for the rest is not known. That table is the source of V, J and clone size, and D and trimming were worked out from the DNA. A total of around 1 million clones appear in this sample, approximately 80% of them only once. Over 1.3% of the sample comes from the top ten.

The TCR sequence derives from a man between 18 and 35 years old in good health. Sequencing used memory CD4+ T cells sorted from blood. The label giving this sample's cell subset or site can be read as: CD45RA-negative fraction. This chain is built from TRBV9 and TRBJ1-2; perhaps TRBD1 is the D gene, with 5 bases matching. The DNA is as follows: TGTGCCAGCAGCTCCCCGGGGGTCCCCGGTGGCTACACCTTC. Translated, it reads CASSSPGVPGGYTF. The CDR3 plus the reference TRBV9 and TRBJ1-2 genes for the other parts give the full variable domain: DSGVTQTPKHLITATGQRVTLRCSPRSGDLSVYWYQQSLDQGLQFLIQYYNGEERAKGNILERFSAQQFPDLHSELNLSSLELGDSALYFCASSSPGVPGGYTFGSGTRLTVV.